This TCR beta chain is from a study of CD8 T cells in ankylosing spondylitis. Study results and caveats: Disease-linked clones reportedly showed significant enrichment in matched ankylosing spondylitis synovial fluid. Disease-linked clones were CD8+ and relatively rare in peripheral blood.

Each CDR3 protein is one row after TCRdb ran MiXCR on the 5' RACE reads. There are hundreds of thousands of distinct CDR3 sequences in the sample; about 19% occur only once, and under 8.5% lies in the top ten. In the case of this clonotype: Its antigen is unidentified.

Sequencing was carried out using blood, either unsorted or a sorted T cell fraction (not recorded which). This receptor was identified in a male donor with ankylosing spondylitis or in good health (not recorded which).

DNA for the CDR3: TGTGCCAGCAGCCAAACAGGGGGCTTCACTGAAGCTTTCTTT. Amino acids: CASSQTGGFTEAFF. This sequence joins TRBV14 and TRBJ1-1; 9 bases align to TRBD1. With 2 bases clipped from V and 4 bases from J, the junction kept 2 bases outside the gene matches. Germline V gene sequence: CDR1 SGHDN, CDR2 FVKESK. The CDR3 totals 14 residues.